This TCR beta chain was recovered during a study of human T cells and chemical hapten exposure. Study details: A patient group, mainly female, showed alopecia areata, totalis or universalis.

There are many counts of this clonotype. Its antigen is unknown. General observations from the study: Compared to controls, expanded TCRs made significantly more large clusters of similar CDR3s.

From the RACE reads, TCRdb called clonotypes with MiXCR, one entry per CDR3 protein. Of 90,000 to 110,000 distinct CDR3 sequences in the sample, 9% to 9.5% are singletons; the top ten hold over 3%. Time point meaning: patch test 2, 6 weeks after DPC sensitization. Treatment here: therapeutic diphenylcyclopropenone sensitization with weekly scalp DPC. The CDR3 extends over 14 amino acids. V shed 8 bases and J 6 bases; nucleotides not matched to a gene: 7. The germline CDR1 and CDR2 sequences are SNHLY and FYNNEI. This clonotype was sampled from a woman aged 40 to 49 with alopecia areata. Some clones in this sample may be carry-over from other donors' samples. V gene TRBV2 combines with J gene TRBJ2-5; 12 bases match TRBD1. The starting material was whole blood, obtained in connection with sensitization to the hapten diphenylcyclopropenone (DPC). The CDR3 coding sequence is TGTGCCAGCCGGGACAGGGGGCGCGAACAGACCCAGTACTTC. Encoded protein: CASRDRGREQTQYF. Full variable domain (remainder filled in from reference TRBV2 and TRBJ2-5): EPEVTQTPSHQVTQMGQEVILRCVPISNHLYFYWYRQILGQKVEFLVSFYNNEISEKSEIFDDQFSVERPDGSNFTLKIRSTKLEDSAMYFCASRDRGREQTQYFGPGTRLLVL.